This TCR beta chain came from a study of control samples from healthy donors and cancer patients. Clones were sequenced by immunoSEQ multiplex PCR, and TCRdb holds only the in-frame ones, with some missing. The sample has about 130,000 clones, approximately 92% seen once. From germline, CDR1 is KGHSH and CDR2 LQKENI. Trimming pared 0 bases from V and 4 bases from J, leaving 13 bases between. The length of the CDR3 is 16 residues. The chain has TRBV18 and TRBJ2-1, with D possibly matching TRBD1 (5 bases). The source material was blood. The TCR was taken from a man between 18 and 35 years old in good health. In DNA, the CDR3 is TGTGCCAGCTCACCACCGGAAGGGGCGGCGTACAATGAGCAGTTCTTC. Encoded protein: CASSPPEGAAYNEQFF.